This TCR beta chain was sequenced in a study of blood T cell repertoires in COVID-19. Study context: Samples came from the United States, Italy and Spain, spanning acute and convalescent COVID-19.

This clone was counted at least ten times. Profiled with immunoSEQ multiplex PCR; TCRdb holds only in-frame clones, not every one. The sample holds roughly 59,000 clones, over 60% seen once. Between the trimmed V and J ends, which lost 1 base and 5 bases, there was a span of 10 bases. The CDR3 totals 15 residues. Looked up from germline, CDR1 is SGHKS and CDR2 is YYEKEE (reference sequence). Sequenced: peripheral blood. The chain joins TRBV5-5 to TRBJ1-6, with D unresolved. This TCR came from a woman aged 45-65 years with active or convalescent COVID-19. CDR3 nucleotide sequence: TGTGCCAGCAGCTTGCGGGGAAATGATAATTCACCCCTCCACTTT. Residues: CASSLRGNDNSPLHF.